One sample yielded the 32 T cell receptor beta chains listed below, sequenced in a study of blood T cell repertoires in COVID-19. TCRdb keeps only in-frame clones here, not all; method: immunoSEQ multiplex PCR. The sample consists of about 130,000 clones, about four fifths of them appearing once. Sequenced input: peripheral blood. The origin of the receptors is a man in his forties with active or convalescent COVID-19.

The chain recombines TRBV18 with TRBJ1-1; D unclear. The CDR3 is 15 amino acids. The germline CDR1 and CDR2 sequences are KGHSH and LQKENI. Deletions cut 1 base from V and 2 bases from J, with 11 bases between. CDR3 amino acids: CASSPQRPGNTEAFF. The CDR3 DNA is TGTGCCAGCTCACCACAGCGACCTGGAAACACTGAAGCTTTCTTT. The full variable domain, rest sourced from reference TRBV18 and TRBJ1-1, is NAGVMQNPRHLVRRRGQEARLRCSPMKGHSHVYWYRQLPEEGLKFMVYLQKENIIDESGMPKERFSAEFPKEGPSILRIQQVVRGDSAAYFCASSPQRPGNTEAFFGQGTRLTVV.

This chain connects TRBV4-1 to TRBJ1-1, with 8 nucleotides matching TRBD1. This CDR3 contains 15 residues. J gave up 1 base and V 4 bases, and 5 bases lay outside the gene matches. The germline V gene encodes CDR1 MGHRA and CDR2 YSYEKL. CDR3 bases: TGCGCCAGCAGCCCGCCGACAGGGGCGAACACTGAAGCTTTCTTT. It codes for CASSPPTGANTEAFF.

The chain uses TRBV3-1 (or the pseudogene TRBV3-2) and TRBJ2-5; TRBD2 matches 8 bases. This CDR3 is 15 amino acids long. V shed 5 bases and J 2 bases; nucleotides not matched to a gene: 7. Germline V lookup: CDR1 LGHDT, CDR2 YNNKEL (reference sequence). Here the CDR3 DNA reads TGTGCCAGCAGCGGGAGCGGGGGCGGTCAAGAGACCCAGTACTTC. Its translation: CASSGSGGGQETQYF.

The gene calls are TRBV6-2 or TRBV6-3 and TRBJ2-7, with 8 bases that match TRBD1. The CDR3 is 14 amino acids. Losses at the gene ends were 6 bases for V and 3 bases for J; bases not matched to a gene: 7. Germline CDR1 and CDR2: MNHEY and SVGEGT. CDR3 in DNA: TGTGCCAGCAGATACCGACAGGGGAACTACGAGCAGTACTTC. It translates to CASRYRQGNYEQYF.

The rearrangement uses TRBV19 and TRBJ2-7; 9 nucleotides match TRBD2. Germline V lookup: CDR1 LNHDA, CDR2 SQIVND (reference sequence). This CDR3 has 13 residues. Unmatched junction bases numbered 8, after V lost 10 bases and J lost 4 bases. CDR3 DNA sequence: TGTGCCACCAGGGCGGGGGGGCGGTACGAGCAGTACTTC. It codes for CATRAGGRYEQYF.

The J gene is TRBJ1-1, the V gene TRBV10-3; a possible D gene is TRBD1 (5 bases). There are 14 residues in the CDR3. V was trimmed by 5 bases and J by 4 bases, leaving 14 bases between them. Per germline, CDR1 ENHRY and CDR2 SYGVKD. The CDR3 is CAISIQERGTEAFF. The CDR3 bases are TGTGCCATCAGTATACAGGAACGAGGCACTGAAGCTTTCTTT.

This chain uses TRBV18 with TRBJ1-4, with D perhaps TRBD1 (6 bases). This CDR3 has 19 residues. CDR1 KGHSH and CDR2 LQKENI come from the germline V gene. V lost 1 base to trimming and J lost 4 bases, with 22 bases between them. The CDR3 is CASSPRRVPGGRNNEKLFF. CDR3 DNA: TGTGCCAGCTCACCACGAAGGGTTCCGGGGGGGCGAAATAATGAAAAACTGTTTTTT.

The rearrangement uses TRBV19 and TRBJ1-2; the match to TRBD1 covers 7 bases. Trimming took 3 bases from V and 5 from J; bases not matched to a gene: 9. The CDR3 runs to 15 residues. Germline CDR1 and CDR2: LNHDA and SQIVND (reference sequence). The CDR3: CASSIVGGEGYGYTF. The DNA for the CDR3 is TGTGCCAGTAGTATTGTAGGGGGCGAAGGATATGGCTACACCTTC.

The sample holds a few counts of this clone. J is TRBJ2-7 and V is TRBV3-1 (or the pseudogene TRBV3-2); 7 bases agree with TRBD1. V shed 2 bases and J 1 base; nucleotides not matched to a gene: 5. Looked up from germline, CDR1 is LGHDT and CDR2 is YNNKEL (reference sequence). The CDR3 contains 15 residues. The CDR3 nucleotides read TGTGCCAGCAGCCAAAGGACAGGTTTTTCCTACGAGCAGTACTTC. Encoded protein: CASSQRTGFSYEQYF.

V usage is TRBV2 and J usage is TRBJ1-1; 7 bases align to TRBD1. Germline V lookup: CDR1 SNHLY, CDR2 FYNNEI. The junction had 13 bases not matched to a gene; V was cut back by 6 bases and J by 0 bases. The CDR3 sequence is 17 residues long. Here the CDR3 DNA reads TGTGCCAGCAGGGCCTACAGGGGAAGTAGGGTGAACACTGAAGCTTTCTTT. This translates into CASRAYRGSRVNTEAFF.

The chain carries TRBV7-6 and TRBJ1-2; 11 nucleotides agree with TRBD1. The CDR3 sequence is 15 residues long. The trim removed 0 bases at V and 7 bases at J, leaving 4 bases unmatched. Looked up from germline, CDR1 is SGHVS and CDR2 is FNYEAQ. The CDR3 loop reads CASSLAGQGASGYTF. The CDR3 DNA reads TGTGCCAGCAGCTTAGCCGGACAGGGGGCTAGTGGCTACACCTTC.

The chain has TRBV28 and TRBJ2-5; the D is unclear. The CDR3 has 13 residues. Trimming stripped 7 bases from V and 5 bases from J, with 14 bases between. Germline CDR1 reads MDHEN; CDR2 reads SYDVKM. The CDR3 DNA reads as TGTGCCAGCATGTTTGCTTTCGAGGAGACCCAGTACTTC. Protein sequence: CASMFAFEETQYF.

This clone came up once. Other DNA sequences in the sample encode the same CDR3. The chain uses TRBV12-3 or TRBV12-4 and TRBJ1-1, with D possibly TRBD1 on 6 matching bases. This CDR3 comprises 13 residues. Trimming cost V 5 bases and J 2 bases, with 9 bases left between them. Here the CDR3 reads CASSGQTNTEAFF. DNA for the CDR3: TGTGCCAGCAGTGGACAGACTAACACTGAAGCTTTCTTT.

As DNA, the CDR3 is TGTGCCAGCAGTCTCGGACTAGCAGGTACCACAGATACGCAGTATTTT. This sequence encodes CASSLGLAGTTDTQYF. The chain joins TRBV2 to TRBJ2-3; TRBD2 matches at 8 bases. V shed 5 bases, J shed 2 bases, and the junction held 9 bases outside the gene matches. CDR1 and CDR2 from the germline V gene are SNHLY and FYNNEI. This CDR3 is built from 16 residues. Full variable domain (remainder filled in from reference TRBV2 and TRBJ2-3): EPEVTQTPSHQVTQMGQEVILRCVPISNHLYFYWYRQILGQKVEFLVSFYNNEISEKSEIFDDQFSVERPDGSNFTLKIRSTKLEDSAMYFCASSLGLAGTTDTQYFGPGTRLTVL.

A single count supports this clone. This rearrangement joins TRBV7-2 to TRBJ1-2, with TRBD1 as a possible D gene (6 bases). The ends were cut back, 4 bases at V and 4 bases at J, with 13 bases in the middle. The germline CDR1 and CDR2 sequences are SGHTA and FQGNSA. The CDR3 is 14 residues long. CDR3 in DNA: TGTGCCAGCAGCTGGGGGGGCGAGGTCTATGGCTACACCTTC. Translating it yields CASSWGGEVYGYTF.

The chain couples TRBV7-9 to TRBJ1-2; D gene unclear. Germline V gene sequence: CDR1 SEHNR, CDR2 FQNEAQ (reference sequence). The length of the CDR3 is 14 residues. The V end was cut by 5 bases, the J end by 8 bases, with 18 bases between. The DNA of the CDR3 is TGTGCCAGCAGCCCTATTTTGGAGGGAAAGGGCTACACCTTC. It encodes CASSPILEGKGYTF.

In nucleotides, the CDR3 is TGTGCCATCAGTGAGTCGAAGTTGGGGAGAAACGAGCAGTACTTC. It specifies CAISESKLGRNEQYF. The V gene is TRBV10-3, the J gene TRBJ2-7, with TRBD2 as a possible D gene (5 bases). CDR1 is ENHRY and CDR2 is SYGVKD in the germline V gene. The CDR3 runs to 15 residues. Trimming removed 0 bases at V and 5 bases at J, with 14 bases between.

This clone was picked up one time. This sequence joins TRBV3-1 (or the pseudogene TRBV3-2) and TRBJ2-3; maybe TRBD1 (5 bases). The CDR3 has 13 amino acids. Trimming left V 2 bases short and J 7 bases short, with 10 bases between. From germline, CDR1 is LGHDT and CDR2 YNNKEL (reference sequence). CDR3 protein: CASSQQGGNTQYF. In nucleotides, the CDR3 is TGTGCCAGCAGCCAACAGGGTGGAAATACGCAGTATTTT.

This chain uses TRBV7-2 with TRBJ2-7; 9 nucleotides line up with TRBD1. Germline V gene sequence: CDR1 SGHTA, CDR2 FQGNSA. The junction had 5 bases not matched to a gene; V was cut back by 0 bases and J by 2 bases. The CDR3 runs 16 residues. The chain's CDR3 is CASSLAGTGPTYEQYF. CDR3 coding DNA: TGTGCCAGCAGCTTAGCAGGGACAGGGCCGACCTACGAGCAGTACTTC.

In nucleotides, the CDR3 is TGCGCCAGCAGCCCACGAATATCGGATGAAAAACTGTTTTTT. It is translated as CASSPRISDEKLFF. The rearrangement uses TRBV5-1 and TRBJ1-4, with D unresolved. V lost 4 bases, J lost 6 bases, and 13 bases lay in between. CDR1 and CDR2 from the germline V gene are SGHRS and YFSETQ. The CDR3 contains 14 residues.

The chain uses TRBV7-9 and TRBJ2-7, with no clear D. This CDR3 is built from 12 residues. Per the germline V gene, CDR1 is SEHNR and CDR2 is FQNEAQ (reference sequence). Trimming stripped 5 bases from V and 2 bases from J, with 7 bases between. CDR3 nucleotides: TGTGCCAGCAGCCCCCCCGCCTACGAGCAGTACTTC. This encodes CASSPPAYEQYF.

The rearrangement links TRBV2 to TRBJ2-5, with a tentative D call TRBD1 (6 bases). Trimming removed 4 bases at V and 0 bases at J, with 9 bases between. In germline, CDR1 is SNHLY, CDR2 FYNNEI. The CDR3 totals 14 residues. The CDR3 here is CASSAWTDQETQYF. The CDR3 bases are TGTGCCAGCAGTGCCTGGACAGACCAAGAGACCCAGTACTTC.

This chain links TRBV12-3 or TRBV12-4 with TRBJ2-7; no definite D call. Trimming took off 3 bases at V and 3 bases at J, with 9 bases between the two ends. The CDR3 covers 13 residues. The CDR3 DNA is TGTGCCAGCAGTTTTGGTAGATACTACGAGCAGTACTTC. Translation gives CASSFGRYYEQYF.

This rearrangement joins TRBV9 to TRBJ1-2; maybe TRBD1 (6 bases). The V end lost 3 bases, the J end lost 2 bases, and 14 bases lay between the germline ends. The CDR3 is made up of 15 amino acids. Germline loops: CDR1 SGDLS, CDR2 YYNGEE. CDR3 region: CASSAQIGQNYGYTF. For the CDR3, the DNA is TGTGCCAGCAGCGCGCAGATTGGACAGAACTATGGCTACACCTTC.

V is TRBV11-2 and J is TRBJ2-3; the match to TRBD2 covers 12 bases. Germline CDR1 reads SGHAT; CDR2 reads FQNNGV. V trimming: 5 bases; J trimming: 4 bases; junction bases outside the gene matches: 7. This CDR3 comprises 16 residues. This CDR3 reads CASSLKTSGGADTQYF. The DNA of the CDR3 is TGTGCCAGCAGCCTAAAGACTAGCGGGGGCGCAGATACGCAGTATTTT.

The rearrangement joins TRBV5-4 to TRBJ2-3, with 10 bases lining up with TRBD1. The CDR3 runs to 17 residues. The trim removed 0 bases at V and 3 bases at J, leaving 7 bases unmatched. Germline-derived CDR1 and CDR2 are SGHNT and YYREEE (reference sequence). The CDR3 DNA follows: TGTGCCAGCAGCTTGGGGGGGGGACAGGGGAGGACAGATACGCAGTATTTT. Translating gives CASSLGGGQGRTDTQYF.

The chain couples TRBV4-2 to TRBJ2-5; D perhaps matches TRBD2 (6 bases). The germline V gene encodes CDR1 LGHNA and CDR2 YNFKEQ. Trimming took off 0 bases at V and 2 bases at J, with 13 bases between the two ends. This CDR3 spans 16 amino acids. This CDR3 reads CASSQELAGFQETQYF. CDR3 coding DNA: TGTGCCAGCAGCCAAGAACTAGCCGGGTTTCAAGAGACCCAGTACTTC.

The chain employs TRBV14 and TRBJ2-7; maybe TRBD1 (5 bases). The CDR3 has 15 residues. Germline CDR1 and CDR2: SGHDN and FVKESK. V dropped 1 base and J dropped 9 bases, with 19 bases sitting between them. CDR3 sequence (DNA): TGTGCCAGCAGCCAAGCCGCTGGGGCTCCTACGGTGCAGTACTTC. Translation gives CASSQAAGAPTVQYF.

This clone appeared a few times. This chain links TRBV6-5 with TRBJ1-3, with 8 positions matching TRBD1. Trimming removed 7 bases from V and 2 bases from J; junction bases left unmatched: 4. There are 14 residues in the CDR3. Germline lookup yields CDR1 MNHEY and CDR2 SVGAGI. In nucleotides, the CDR3 is TGTGCCAGCATCAAGGACAGGGCTGGAAACACCATATATTTT. Translating gives CASIKDRAGNTIYF.

The V call is TRBV4-3, the J call TRBJ1-1; D remains unclear. Per germline, CDR1 LGHNA and CDR2 YSLEER. This CDR3 is built from 16 residues. The V and J ends lost 1 base and 4 bases respectively, with 16 bases between them. The CDR3, as DNA: TGCGCCAGCAGCCAAGTTGCGGGAACCTCTCGCACTGAAGCTTTCTTT. Translation gives CASSQVAGTSRTEAFF.

V is TRBV5-4 and J is TRBJ1-5; 9 bases agree with TRBD1. Germline V lookup: CDR1 SGHNT, CDR2 YYREEE (reference sequence). J was trimmed by 8 bases and V by 4 bases; bases with no gene match: 10. CDR3 length: 15 residues. CDR3 DNA: TGTGCCAGCAGCGCCGGGACAGGGCTTGGGGAGCCCCAGCATTTT. Translated: CASSAGTGLGEPQHF.

This chain connects TRBV27 to TRBJ1-2; 8 bases match TRBD1. Losses at the gene ends were 4 bases for V and 9 bases for J; bases not matched to a gene: 7. Germline CDR1 and CDR2: MNHEY and SMNVEV (reference sequence). The CDR3 runs 13 residues. CDR3 in DNA: TGTGCCAGCAGTTCTTCAGGGGGCAGGAGCTACACCTTC. It translates to CASSSSGGRSYTF.